The entry that follows covers one TCR beta chain sequence. Data came from immunoSEQ multiplex PCR; TCRdb stores just in-frame clones and leaves some out. The sample includes approximately 200,000 clones, roughly four fifths of them seen just once. This record belongs to a study of blood T cell repertoires in COVID-19. Germline V gene data show CDR1 as SEHNR and CDR2 as FQNEAQ (reference sequence). The CDR3 runs to 11 residues. Trimming cost V 4 bases and J 10 bases, with 8 bases left between them. V is TRBV7-9 and J is TRBJ2-1; unclear D gene. The sequenced sample consisted of PBMCs or T cells enriched from blood (not recorded which). This receptor was taken from a man aged 40-49 years who had recovered from COVID-19. Here the CDR3 reads CASSSTEEQFF. The CDR3 coding sequence is TGTGCCAGCAGCTCGACTGAGGAGCAGTTCTTC.